This passage covers 26 T cell receptor beta chains from one sample sequenced in a study of T cells in women clearing cervical HPV infection. TCRdb's copy holds only in-frame clones and misses some; the assay was immunoSEQ multiplex PCR. The sample is made up of roughly 45,000 clones, and the top ten hold about 0.94% of it. Sequencing was done on a sample of blood buffy coat. Receptors originate from a woman between 18 and 69 years old with a cervical HPV16 infection that either progressed to CIN3+ or cleared (not recorded which).

Of note for this clone: From the germline J gene comes the end of the CDR3, since the read stops 3 residues before it. Other DNA sequences of this sample code for an identical CDR3. The chain links TRBV2 to TRBJ2-3; 10 nucleotides match TRBD2. The germline CDR1 and CDR2 sequences are SNHLY and FYNNEI. The CDR3 has 14 amino acids. CDR3 loop: CASSLAGVQETQYF. CDR3 DNA (partial): TGTGCCAGCAGTCTAGCGGGAGTACAAGAGACG.

About this clone: With the read ending 3 residues before the CDR3 end, the germline J gene is used to fill in that end. The rearrangement links TRBV9 to TRBJ1-4; D perhaps matches TRBD1 (6 bases). Germline lookup yields CDR1 SGDLS and CDR2 YYNGEE. CDR3 length: 16 amino acids. V shed 0 bases and J shed 0 bases, with 9 bases lying between them. CDR3 loop: CASSVGGTTTNEKLFF. The covered CDR3 bases are TGTGCCAGCAGCGTAGGTGGGACAACAACTAATGAAAAA.

Turning to this clone: The read ends 3 residues before the CDR3 terminus; that terminus is restored from the germline J gene. The V gene is TRBV23-1, the J gene TRBJ2-7; D is perhaps TRBD2 (6 bases). TRBV23-1 is known as an ORF, though its function is uncertain. The CDR3 totals 14 residues. V was clipped by 3 bases and J by 5 bases, with 14 bases between them. This chain's CDR3 is CASSQGLPIHEQYF. The part of the CDR3 DNA that was read is TGCGCCAGCAGTCAGGGACTTCCCATCCACGAG.

Comment on this clone: The missing CDR3 end, 3 residues past where the read stops, is filled in from the germline J gene. The chain carries TRBV18 and TRBJ2-5; 7 bases agree with TRBD1. The germline V gene encodes CDR1 KGHSH and CDR2 LQKENI. After removal of 3 bases from V and 5 bases from J, the junction contained 6 bases not matched to a gene. CDR3 length equals 14 residues. CDR3 DNA (partial): TGTGCCAGCTCACCGGCAGGGGGTGCGGAGACC. Translation gives CASSPAGGAET. The CDR3, in full, reads CASSPAGGAETQYF.

Of note for this clone: The DNA ends 3 residues before the CDR3 does, and the rest of the CDR3 is filled in from the germline J gene. The chain has TRBV19 and TRBJ2-1; maybe TRBD1 (6 bases). With 3 bases removed from V and 0 bases from J, the gap between germline ends came to 12 bases. The CDR3 is 16 amino acids. Germline V gene lookup returns CDR1 LNHDA and CDR2 SQIVND (reference sequence). The part of the CDR3 DNA that was read is TGTGCCAGTAGTATTGGGGGCCCGAGCTCCTACAATGAG. Translation gives CASSIGGPSSYNE. The full CDR3 sequence reads CASSIGGPSSYNEQFF.

In the case of this clone: The read terminates 3 residues ahead of where the CDR3 ends, so the germline J gene completes it. The rearrangement links TRBV28 to TRBJ1-4, with D perhaps matching TRBD1 (6 bases). Trimming took 7 bases from V and 0 from J, leaving 15 bases between them. The CDR3 consists of 16 residues. Looked up from germline, CDR1 is MDHEN and CDR2 is SYDVKM. CDR3 bases read: TGTGCCAGCATACCGGGACAACCGGCAACTAATGAAAAA. Its translation: CASIPGQPATNEK. The whole CDR3 sequence reads CASIPGQPATNEKLFF.

On this clone itself: The missing CDR3 end, 3 residues past where the read stops, is filled in from the germline J gene. The rearrangement joins TRBV7-2 to TRBJ2-2, with D perhaps matching TRBD2 (6 bases). Between the trimmed V and J ends, which lost 0 bases and 1 base, there was a span of 6 bases. CDR1 is SGHTA, CDR2 FQGNSA, per germline. The CDR3 is 15 residues long. The chain's CDR3 is CASSLATRNTGELFF. Partial CDR3 DNA: TGTGCCAGCAGCTTAGCGACTAGGAACACCGGGGAG.

As to this clone: The read ends 3 residues early relative to the CDR3; the germline J gene fills the gap. The V and J genes are TRBV6-1 and TRBJ2-2; unclear D gene. CDR1 MNHNS and CDR2 SASEGT come from the germline V gene. V was shortened by 1 base and J by 6 bases, with 6 bases between the two germline ends. The CDR3 extends over 13 amino acids. Here the CDR3 reads CASSEEAPGELFF. Partial CDR3 DNA: TGTGCCAGCAGTGAAGAGGCCCCCGGGGAG.

The sequenced CDR3 bases are TGCAGTGCTAGAGACAGGGACTATGGC. Amino acids: CSARDRDYG. The CDR3 as a whole reads CSARDRDYGYTF. V is TRBV20-1 and J is TRBJ1-2; D is perhaps TRBD1 (5 bases). The read ends 3 residues early relative to the CDR3; the germline J gene fills the gap. CDR1 is DFQATT, CDR2 SNEGSKA, per germline (reference sequence). V was clipped by 0 bases and J by 3 bases, with 5 bases between them. The CDR3 runs to 12 residues.

Comment on this clone: The CDR3 goes on 3 residues after the read ends, and that part is filled in from the germline J gene. The V call is TRBV15, the J call TRBJ2-7, with D possibly matching TRBD1 (5 bases). V was cut by 1 base and J by 0 bases, with 10 bases left in between. The CDR3 has 15 residues. CDR1 LNHNV and CDR2 YYDKDF come from the germline V gene (reference sequence). The CDR3 DNA, read in part, is TGTGCCACCAGCAGAGGTACAGGAGTCTCCTACGAG. Its translation is CATSRGTGVSYE. The CDR3, in full, reads CATSRGTGVSYEQYF. Full variable domain (outside the CDR3, taken from reference TRBV15 and TRBJ2-7): DAMVIQNPRYQVTQFGKPVTLSCSQTLNHNVMYWYQQKSSQAPKLLFHYYDKDFNNEADTPDNFQSRRPNTSFCFLDIRSPGLGDTAMYLCATSRGTGVSYEQYFGPGTRLTVT.

Concerning this clone: The CDR3 end lies 3 residues beyond the end of the read and is filled in from the germline J gene. This chain uses TRBV7-9 with TRBJ2-3; 9 nucleotides agree with TRBD2. This CDR3 has 14 residues. Per the germline V gene, CDR1 is SEHNR and CDR2 is FQNEAQ (reference sequence). CDR3 amino acids: CASKLAGGAETQYF. CDR3 bases read: TGTGCCAGCAAGCTGGCGGGGGGGGCGGAGACG.

Concerning this clone: The CDR3 end falls 3 residues outside the read, so it is completed with the germline J gene. The chain carries TRBV6-1 and TRBJ2-5; 10 bases line up with TRBD2. The CDR3 covers 15 residues. Germline assignment: CDR1 MNHNS and CDR2 SASEGT. Trimming removed 4 bases from V and 5 bases from J; junction bases left unmatched: 7. Incomplete CDR3 DNA: TGTGCCAGCAGTGTCAGCGGGGGGGTGACGGAGACC. Translated, it gives CASSVSGGVTET. The complete CDR3 reads CASSVSGGVTETQYF.

CDR3 DNA, as far as it was read: TGCAGTGCTAGATCCCGACTAGCGGGGGGAGGGGGTAGAGAGACC. Translating it yields CSARSRLAGGGGRET. The whole CDR3 region reads CSARSRLAGGGGRETYTF. The V call is TRBV20-1, the J call TRBJ1-2; the D gene is possibly TRBD1 (6 bases). The CDR3 extends 3 residues past the end of the read, so its final part is completed from the germline J gene. Germline assignment: CDR1 DFQATT and CDR2 SNEGSKA (reference sequence). The CDR3 is 18 amino acids.

On this clone itself: The sequence runs out 3 residues before the end of the CDR3; the remainder is reconstructed from the germline J gene. The chain couples TRBV6-1 to TRBJ2-3; a possible D gene is TRBD1 (6 bases). The CDR3 is made up of 16 amino acids. V lost 1 base and J lost 1, with 12 bases in between. Germline assignment: CDR1 MNHNS and CDR2 SASEGT. The CDR3 here is CASSEVWRQGTDTQYF. CDR3 DNA (partial): TGTGCCAGCAGTGAAGTTTGGAGACAGGGCACAGATACG.

With regard to this clone: With the read ending 3 residues before the CDR3 end, the germline J gene is used to fill in that end. The rearrangement uses TRBV28 and TRBJ1-5, with TRBD1 matching 7 bases. This CDR3 spans 15 amino acids. CDR1 and CDR2 (germline): MDHEN, SYDVKM. J lost 3 bases, V lost 4 bases, and 6 bases had no gene match. Incomplete CDR3 DNA: TGTGCCAGCAGTTCAGGGGGTGCCCACAATCAGCCC. Amino acid sequence: CASSSGGAHNQP. From start to end, the CDR3 is CASSSGGAHNQPQHF.

The DNA read from the CDR3 is TGCAGTGCGCCCAGGCAGGAGGGGACC. It yields the protein CSAPRQEGT. The whole CDR3 sequence is CSAPRQEGTQYF. The rearrangement joins TRBV20-1 to TRBJ2-5; D may be TRBD2 (6 bases). The read ends 3 residues early relative to the CDR3; the germline J gene fills the gap. This CDR3 is 12 amino acids long. Germline CDR1 DFQATT, CDR2 SNEGSKA (reference sequence). V dropped 6 bases and J dropped 7 bases, with 15 bases sitting between them.

About this clone: The sequence runs out 3 residues before the end of the CDR3; the remainder is reconstructed from the germline J gene. The chain links TRBV7-3 to TRBJ1-2; TRBD1 is a possible D gene (5 bases). This CDR3 region has 18 residues. From germline, CDR1 is SGHTA and CDR2 FQGTGA. The sequenced part of the CDR3 DNA is TGTGCCAGCAGCCCTATTATCACCCCAGGGTATGGCACAGATACC. Its protein is CASSPIITPGYGTDT. The whole CDR3 protein reads CASSPIITPGYGTDTYTF.

For this clone: Read data end 3 residues before the CDR3 end; the end is taken from the germline J gene. This chain joins TRBV10-3 and TRBJ2-3; 7 bases agree with TRBD1. The junction had 6 bases not matched to a gene; V was cut back by 6 bases and J by 0 bases. CDR1 is ENHRY, CDR2 SYGVKD, per germline. The CDR3 runs 15 residues. The DNA read from the CDR3 is TGTGCCATCAGCGAGACAGGGCCGAGCACAGATACG. Translating it yields CAISETGPSTDT. The whole CDR3 sequence reads CAISETGPSTDTQYF.

On this clone itself: The CDR3 extends 3 residues past the end of the read, so its final part is completed from the germline J gene. The gene calls are TRBV18 and TRBJ2-7, with 8 nucleotides matching TRBD1. The germline CDR1 and CDR2 sequences are KGHSH and LQKENI. The CDR3 spans 14 residues. V was clipped by 6 bases and J by 3 bases; unmatched bases: 7. The DNA read from the CDR3 is TGTGCCAGCTCGCGGACAGGGTCCTACTACGAG. Its translation: CASSRTGSYYE. The entire CDR3 sequence reads CASSRTGSYYEQYF.

Regarding this clone: The CDR3 is cut off 3 residues early in the read; its end comes from the germline J gene. This chain connects TRBV5-4 to TRBJ2-7; D possibly corresponds to TRBD1 (6 bases). V lost 5 bases, J lost 6 bases, and 21 bases lay in between. The germline gives CDR1 SGHNT, CDR2 YYREEE (reference sequence). The CDR3 loop spans 15 amino acids. CDR3 sequence reads: CASSPPGTKGLEQYF. CDR3 DNA, as far as it was read: TGTGCCAGCAGTCCACCTGGGACAAAAGGTCTCGAG.

The sequenced part of the CDR3 DNA is TGCGCCAGCAGCTTGACTTGGTTTAGCACAGATACG. Its protein product is CASSLTWFSTDT. The entire CDR3 is CASSLTWFSTDTQYF. The V call is TRBV5-1, the J call TRBJ2-3; D not certain. The read finishes 3 residues shy of the CDR3 end, and the germline J gene is used to complete it. This CDR3 region has 15 residues. Per the germline V gene, CDR1 is SGHRS and CDR2 is YFSETQ. Trimming left V 1 base short and J 0 bases short, with 9 bases between.

A note on this clone: The sequenced fragment ends 3 residues before the CDR3 boundary, so the rest is inferred from the germline J gene. The chain combines TRBV5-1 with TRBJ2-2; possibly TRBD1 for D (5 bases). Trimming stripped 3 bases from V and 5 bases from J, with 11 bases between. CDR1 and CDR2 (germline): SGHRS, YFSETQ. The CDR3 extends over 14 amino acids. The sequenced CDR3 bases are TGCGCCAGCAGCTCGACAGACAGTACCGGGGAG. This codes for CASSSTDSTGE. The entire CDR3 sequence reads CASSSTDSTGELFF.

A note on this clone: The read ends 3 residues early relative to the CDR3; the germline J gene fills the gap. The chain is built from TRBV19 and TRBJ1-5; D is unclear. V lost 1 base and J lost 7, with 14 bases in between. Germline V gene sequence: CDR1 LNHDA, CDR2 SQIVND (reference sequence). The CDR3 spans 15 residues. The CDR3 bases that were read are TGTGCCAGTAGTATAGTTTTTGGCGGCCGGCAGCCC. The encoded protein is CASSIVFGGRQP. The whole CDR3 protein is CASSIVFGGRQPQHF.

About this clone itself: The read ends 3 residues before the CDR3 terminus; that terminus is restored from the germline J gene. The chain links TRBV2 to TRBJ1-4, with D perhaps TRBD1 (5 bases). This CDR3 region has 19 residues. Trimming cost V 4 bases and J 1 base, with 22 bases left between them. Germline-derived CDR1 and CDR2 are SNHLY and FYNNEI. The CDR3 bases that were read are TGTGCCAGCAGTGTTTGGGACTCCAATACCCTCTTAACTAATGAAAAA. This codes for CASSVWDSNTLLTNEK. The full CDR3 protein reads CASSVWDSNTLLTNEKLFF.

Note on this clone: The CDR3 goes on 3 residues after the read ends, and that part is filled in from the germline J gene. The rearrangement joins TRBV5-1 to TRBJ2-3; TRBD2 matches 13 bases. Germline CDR1 SGHRS, CDR2 YFSETQ. The ends lost 1 base at V and 2 bases at J; junction bases unmatched: 7. This CDR3 is built from 18 residues. The part of the CDR3 DNA that was read is TGCGCCAGCAGCTTGAAGACTAGCGGGGGGTCACCCACAGATACG. Amino acid sequence: CASSLKTSGGSPTDT. Given in full, the CDR3 is CASSLKTSGGSPTDTQYF.

About this clone: The read comes to an end 3 residues before the CDR3 does, leaving the germline J gene to fill in the end. This specimen includes other DNA sequences encoding the same CDR3. This chain joins TRBV7-6 and TRBJ1-4, with 11 bases aligning to TRBD1. The germline CDR1 and CDR2 sequences are SGHVS and FNYEAQ. This CDR3 region has 15 residues. The CDR3 reads CASSLGQGDNSPLFF. The CDR3 bases that were read are TGTGCCAGCAGCTTGGGACAGGGGGATAATTCACCA.